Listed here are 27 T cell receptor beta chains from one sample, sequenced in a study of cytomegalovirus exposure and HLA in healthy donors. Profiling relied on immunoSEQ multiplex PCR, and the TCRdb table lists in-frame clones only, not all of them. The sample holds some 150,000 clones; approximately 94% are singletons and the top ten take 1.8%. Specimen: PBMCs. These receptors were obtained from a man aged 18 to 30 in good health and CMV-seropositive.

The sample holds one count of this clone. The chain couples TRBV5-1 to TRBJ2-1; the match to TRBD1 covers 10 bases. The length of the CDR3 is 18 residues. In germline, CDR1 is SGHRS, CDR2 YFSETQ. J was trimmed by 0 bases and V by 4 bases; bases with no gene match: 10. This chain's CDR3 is CASSLTGGGGSSYNEQFF. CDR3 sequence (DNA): TGCGCCAGCAGCCTGACAGGGGGCGGCGGGAGCTCCTACAATGAGCAGTTCTTC.

In nucleotides, the CDR3 is TGTGCCAGCAGCTTGAGGAGCAGGGGCTCTGAAAAACTGTTTTTT. Its protein product is CASSLRSRGSEKLFF. The rearrangement links TRBV5-4 to TRBJ1-4; TRBD1 might be the D (6 bases). Germline CDR1 reads SGHNT; CDR2 reads YYREEE (reference sequence). Trimming took 1 base from V and 7 from J, leaving 14 bases between them. The CDR3 spans 15 residues.

Here the CDR3 reads CASNFGTSGSTGELFF. In nucleotides, the CDR3 is TGTGCCAGCAATTTTGGGACTAGCGGGAGTACCGGGGAGCTGTTTTTT. V gene TRBV9 combines with J gene TRBJ2-2; 14 nucleotides align to TRBD2. Per germline, CDR1 SGDLS and CDR2 YYNGEE. The junction had 6 bases not matched to a gene; V was cut back by 6 bases and J by 5 bases. The CDR3 length is 16 residues. The full variable domain, its missing parts supplied by reference TRBV9 and TRBJ2-2, is DSGVTQTPKHLITATGQRVTLRCSPRSGDLSVYWYQQSLDQGLQFLIQYYNGEERAKGNILERFSAQQFPDLHSELNLSSLELGDSALYFCASNFGTSGSTGELFFGEGSRLTVL.

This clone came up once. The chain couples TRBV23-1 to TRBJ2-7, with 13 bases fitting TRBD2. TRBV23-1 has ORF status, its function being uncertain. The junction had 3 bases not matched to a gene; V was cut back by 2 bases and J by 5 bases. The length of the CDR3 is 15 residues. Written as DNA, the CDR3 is TGCGCCAGCAGTCAAGGACTAGCGGGGGTCAACGAGCAGTACTTC. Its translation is CASSQGLAGVNEQYF.

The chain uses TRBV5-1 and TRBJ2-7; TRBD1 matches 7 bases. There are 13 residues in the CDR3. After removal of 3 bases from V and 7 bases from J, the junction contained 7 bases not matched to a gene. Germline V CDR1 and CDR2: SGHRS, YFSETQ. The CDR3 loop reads CASSSLSQGEQYF. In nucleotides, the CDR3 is TGCGCCAGCAGCTCCCTATCACAGGGGGAGCAGTACTTC.

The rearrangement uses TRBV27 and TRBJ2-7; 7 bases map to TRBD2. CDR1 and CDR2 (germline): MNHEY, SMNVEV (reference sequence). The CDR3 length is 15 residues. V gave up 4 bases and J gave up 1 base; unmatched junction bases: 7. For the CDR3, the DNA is TGTGCCAGCAGTTCCCGGGGCGGGGGATCCTACGAGCAGTACTTC. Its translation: CASSSRGGGSYEQYF.

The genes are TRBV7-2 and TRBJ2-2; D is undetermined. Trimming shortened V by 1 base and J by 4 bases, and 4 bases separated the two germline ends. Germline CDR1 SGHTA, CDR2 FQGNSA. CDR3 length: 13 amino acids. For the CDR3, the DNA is TGTGCCAGCAGCTTAGTTATCACCGGGGAGCTGTTTTTT. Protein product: CASSLVITGELFF.

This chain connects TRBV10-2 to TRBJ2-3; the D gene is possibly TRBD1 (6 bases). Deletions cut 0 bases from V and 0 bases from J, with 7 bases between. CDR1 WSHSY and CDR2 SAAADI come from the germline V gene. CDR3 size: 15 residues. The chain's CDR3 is CASSESTGSTDTQYF. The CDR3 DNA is TGCGCCAGCAGTGAGTCCACAGGGAGCACAGATACGCAGTATTTT.

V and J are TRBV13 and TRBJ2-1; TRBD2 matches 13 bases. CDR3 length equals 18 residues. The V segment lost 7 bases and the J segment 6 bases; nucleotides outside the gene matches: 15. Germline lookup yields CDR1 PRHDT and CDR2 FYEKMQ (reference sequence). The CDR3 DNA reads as TGTGCCAGCATCCCGACTAGCGGGAGGCCTTACTCCCCCAATGAGCAGTTCTTC. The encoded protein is CASIPTSGRPYSPNEQFF.

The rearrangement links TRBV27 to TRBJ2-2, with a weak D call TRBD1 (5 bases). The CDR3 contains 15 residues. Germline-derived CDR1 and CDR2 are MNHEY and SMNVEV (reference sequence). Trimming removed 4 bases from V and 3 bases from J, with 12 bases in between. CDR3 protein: CASSSRQGYTGELFF. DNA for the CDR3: TGTGCCAGCAGTTCAAGGCAGGGTTACACCGGGGAGCTGTTTTTT.

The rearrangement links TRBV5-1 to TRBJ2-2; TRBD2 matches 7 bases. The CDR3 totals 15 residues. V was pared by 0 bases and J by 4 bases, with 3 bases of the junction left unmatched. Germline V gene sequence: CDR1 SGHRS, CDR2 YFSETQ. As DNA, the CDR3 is TGCGCCAGCAGCTTGGGGCTAGCGGCCACCGGGGAGCTGTTTTTT. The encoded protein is CASSLGLAATGELFF.

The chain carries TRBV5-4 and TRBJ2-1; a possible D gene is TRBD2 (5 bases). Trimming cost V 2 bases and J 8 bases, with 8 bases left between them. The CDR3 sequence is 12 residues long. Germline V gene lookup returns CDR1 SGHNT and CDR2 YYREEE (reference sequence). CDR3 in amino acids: CASSFWGDEQFF. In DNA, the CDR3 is TGTGCCAGCAGCTTTTGGGGAGATGAGCAGTTCTTC.

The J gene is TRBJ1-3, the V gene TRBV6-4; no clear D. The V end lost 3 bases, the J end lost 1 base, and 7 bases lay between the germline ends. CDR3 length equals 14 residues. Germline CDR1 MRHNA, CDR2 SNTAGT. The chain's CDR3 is CASSEQSSGNTIYF. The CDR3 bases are TGTGCCAGCAGTGAACAATCGTCTGGAAACACCATATATTTT.

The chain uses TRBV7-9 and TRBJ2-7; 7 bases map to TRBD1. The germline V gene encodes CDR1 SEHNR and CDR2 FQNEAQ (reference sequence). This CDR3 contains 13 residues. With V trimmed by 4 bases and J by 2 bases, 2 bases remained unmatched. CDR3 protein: CASSSGQTYEQYF. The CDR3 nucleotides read TGTGCCAGCAGCTCGGGACAGACCTACGAGCAGTACTTC.

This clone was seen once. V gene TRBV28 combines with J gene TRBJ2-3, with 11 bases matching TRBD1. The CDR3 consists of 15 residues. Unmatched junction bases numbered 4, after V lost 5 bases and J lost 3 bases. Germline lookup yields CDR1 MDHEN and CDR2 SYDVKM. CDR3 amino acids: CASSADRGLTDTQYF. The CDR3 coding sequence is TGTGCCAGCAGTGCGGACAGGGGGCTGACAGATACGCAGTATTTT.

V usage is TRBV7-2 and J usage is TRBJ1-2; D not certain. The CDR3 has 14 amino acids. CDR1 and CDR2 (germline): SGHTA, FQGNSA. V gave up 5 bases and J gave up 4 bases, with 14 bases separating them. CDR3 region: CASSTSFTSYGYTF. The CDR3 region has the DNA TGTGCCAGCAGCACCTCATTCACAAGCTATGGCTACACCTTC. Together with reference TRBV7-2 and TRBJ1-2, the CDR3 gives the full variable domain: GAGVSQSPSNKVTEKGKDVELRCDPISGHTALYWYRQSLGQGLEFLIYFQGNSAPDKSGLPSDRFSAERTGGSVSTLTIQRTQQEDSAVYLCASSTSFTSYGYTFGSGTRLTVV.

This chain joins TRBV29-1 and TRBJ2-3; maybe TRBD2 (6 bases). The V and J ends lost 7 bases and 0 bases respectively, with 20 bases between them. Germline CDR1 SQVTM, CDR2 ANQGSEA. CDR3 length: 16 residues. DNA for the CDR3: TGCAGCGGGAAGGGTAGAGCGGGTAGAAGCACAGATACGCAGTATTTT. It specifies CSGKGRAGRSTDTQYF.

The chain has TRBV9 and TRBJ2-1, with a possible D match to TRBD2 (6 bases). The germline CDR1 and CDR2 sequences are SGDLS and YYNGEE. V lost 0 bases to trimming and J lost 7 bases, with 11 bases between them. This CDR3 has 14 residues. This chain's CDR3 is CASSVGASENEQFF. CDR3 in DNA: TGTGCCAGCAGCGTAGGGGCTAGCGAGAATGAGCAGTTCTTC.

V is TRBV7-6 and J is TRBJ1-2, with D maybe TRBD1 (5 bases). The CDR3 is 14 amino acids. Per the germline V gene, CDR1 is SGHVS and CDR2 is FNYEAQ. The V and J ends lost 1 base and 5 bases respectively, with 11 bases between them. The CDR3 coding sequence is TGTGCCAGCAGCTTAGGTCGGGGGGAATATGGCTACACCTTC. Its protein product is CASSLGRGEYGYTF.

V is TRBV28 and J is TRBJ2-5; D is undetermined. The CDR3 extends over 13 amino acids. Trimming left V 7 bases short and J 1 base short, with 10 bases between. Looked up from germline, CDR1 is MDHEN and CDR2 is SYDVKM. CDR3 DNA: TGTGCCAGCACCCGATTGAGCCAAGAGACCCAGTACTTC. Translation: CASTRLSQETQYF.

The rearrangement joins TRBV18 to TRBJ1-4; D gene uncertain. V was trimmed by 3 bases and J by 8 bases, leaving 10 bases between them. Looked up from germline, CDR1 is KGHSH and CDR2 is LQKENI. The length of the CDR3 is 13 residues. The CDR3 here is CASSPGGEEKLFF. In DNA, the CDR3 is TGTGCCAGCTCACCCGGCGGAGAGGAAAAACTGTTTTTT.

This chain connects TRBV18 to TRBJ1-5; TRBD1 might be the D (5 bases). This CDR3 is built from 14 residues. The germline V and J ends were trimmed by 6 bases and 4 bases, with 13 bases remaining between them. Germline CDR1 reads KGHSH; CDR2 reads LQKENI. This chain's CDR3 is CASSRPGLNQPQHF. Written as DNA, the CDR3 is TGTGCCAGCTCGCGACCGGGACTTAATCAGCCCCAGCATTTT. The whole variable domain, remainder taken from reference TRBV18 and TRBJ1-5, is NAGVMQNPRHLVRRRGQEARLRCSPMKGHSHVYWYRQLPEEGLKFMVYLQKENIIDESGMPKERFSAEFPKEGPSILRIQQVVRGDSAAYFCASSRPGLNQPQHFGDGTRLSIL.

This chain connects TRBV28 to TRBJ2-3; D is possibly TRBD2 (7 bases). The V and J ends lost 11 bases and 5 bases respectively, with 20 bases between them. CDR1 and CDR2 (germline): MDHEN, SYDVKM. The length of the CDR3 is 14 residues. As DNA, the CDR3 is TGTGCCTCACGAGGGGGAGGGCCAGGAGATACGCAGTATTTT. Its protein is CASRGGGPGDTQYF.

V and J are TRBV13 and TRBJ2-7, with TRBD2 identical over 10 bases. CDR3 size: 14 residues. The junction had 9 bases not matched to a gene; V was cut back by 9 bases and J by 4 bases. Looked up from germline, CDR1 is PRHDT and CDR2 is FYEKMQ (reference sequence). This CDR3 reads CASRGSGRRYEQYF. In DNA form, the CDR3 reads TGTGCCAGTAGAGGTAGCGGGAGGAGGTACGAGCAGTACTTC.

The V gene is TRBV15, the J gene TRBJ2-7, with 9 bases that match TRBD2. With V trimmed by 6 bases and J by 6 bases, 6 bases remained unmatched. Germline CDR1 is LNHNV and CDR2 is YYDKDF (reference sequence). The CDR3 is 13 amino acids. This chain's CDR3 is CATSGGRVSEQYF. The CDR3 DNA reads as TGTGCCACCAGTGGCGGGAGGGTAAGCGAGCAGTACTTC.

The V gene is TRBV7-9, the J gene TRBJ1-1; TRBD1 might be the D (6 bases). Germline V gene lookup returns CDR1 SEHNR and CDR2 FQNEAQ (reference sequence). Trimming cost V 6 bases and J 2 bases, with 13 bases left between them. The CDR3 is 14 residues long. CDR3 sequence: CASRPGTPNTEAFF. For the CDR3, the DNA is TGTGCCAGCAGACCCGGGACACCTAACACTGAAGCTTTCTTT.

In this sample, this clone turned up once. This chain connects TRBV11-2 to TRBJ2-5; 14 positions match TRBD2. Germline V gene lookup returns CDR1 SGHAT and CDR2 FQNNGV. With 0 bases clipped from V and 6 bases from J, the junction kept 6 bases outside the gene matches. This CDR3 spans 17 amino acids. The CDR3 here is CASSLDWGTSGRQTQYF. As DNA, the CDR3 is TGTGCCAGCAGCTTAGATTGGGGGACTAGCGGGAGACAGACCCAGTACTTC.